This T cell receptor beta chain was captured by sequencing in a study of cytomegalovirus exposure and HLA in healthy donors. Germline V gene data show CDR1 as MNHEY and CDR2 as SVGAGI. Trimming took 6 bases from V and 6 from J; bases not matched to a gene: 7. The CDR3 loop spans 14 amino acids. The study ran its PCR with 60 Vbeta and 13 Jbeta primers. Here immunoSEQ multiplex PCR was the method, and the copy in TCRdb shows in-frame clones only, minus some. The profile shows 100,000 to 150,000 clones, roughly 80% of them singletons. The sequence was obtained from a woman between 45 and 65 years old in good health and CMV-seronegative. The gene calls are TRBV6-5 and TRBJ2-1, with TRBD2 identical over 8 bases. Sequenced: PBMCs. The CDR3 loop reads CASSEGTSRNEQFF. The CDR3 bases are TGTGCCAGCAGCGAGGGGACTAGTCGCAATGAGCAGTTCTTC.